This T cell receptor beta chain was recovered during a study of radiotherapy plus CTLA-4 blockade in lung cancer. Study context: The study recorded objective responses in about 20% of patients and disease control in 31%.

Overall study findings and caveats: After treatment with radiotherapy plus ipilimumab, TCR clones that came from the tumor expanded in blood. Early shifts in blood T cell clones, with interferon-beta, reportedly predicted response best.

Remarks on this clone: Its antigen is undetermined.

Measured with immunoSEQ multiplex PCR; TCRdb has only the in-frame clones, and not every one. Of roughly 100,000 clones in the sample, approximately 85% were seen once. Germline V gene lookup returns CDR1 GTSNPN and CDR2 SVGIG (reference sequence). The CDR3 is made up of 11 amino acids. V lost 1 base to trimming and J lost 5 bases, with 5 bases between them. Focal radiation was given together with CTLA-4 blockade (ipilimumab) to patients with chemo-refractory metastatic non-small-cell lung cancer. The sequence derives from a human donor with non-small cell lung cancer who had a partial response to radiotherapy plus ipilimumab. The starting material was peripheral blood, obtained from a patient treated with radiotherapy plus ipilimumab. The rearrangement links TRBV30 to TRBJ1-1, with D uncertain. CDR3 sequence: CAWSASTEAFF. The CDR3 DNA follows: TGTGCCTGGAGTGCGAGTACTGAAGCTTTCTTT. The full variable domain, rest sourced from reference TRBV30 and TRBJ1-1, is SQTIHQWPATLVQPVGSPLSLECTVEGTSNPNLYWYRQAAGRGLQLLFYSVGIGQISSEVPQNLSASRPQDRQFILSSKKLLLSDSGFYLCAWSASTEAFFGQGTRLTVV.